The 24 T cell receptor beta chains listed next were all sequenced from one sample in a study of blood T cell repertoires in COVID-19. Sequencing used immunoSEQ multiplex PCR; TCRdb keeps in-frame clones, though not all of them. This table has 350,000 to 550,000 clones, approximately 90% appearing once. The sample comprised peripheral blood. These receptors originate from a woman aged 30 to 39 with acute or convalescent COVID-19.

This chain links TRBV3-1 (or the pseudogene TRBV3-2) with TRBJ2-5; TRBD2 matches 15 bases. Germline lookup yields CDR1 LGHDT and CDR2 YNNKEL (reference sequence). Trimming took 0 bases from V and 0 from J; bases not matched to a gene: 8. There are 20 residues in the CDR3. The DNA for the CDR3 is TGTGCCAGCAGCCAAGACCGCACCGGGACTAGCGGGGGGTACCAAGAGACCCAGTACTTC. This sequence encodes CASSQDRTGTSGGYQETQYF.

To note about this clone: Its ends do not fully match the called genes, so a read error is possible. Distinct nucleotide sequences in the sample also encode this CDR3. This rearrangement joins TRBV6-5 to TRBJ1-2, with 7 bases matching TRBD1. The CDR3 runs 13 residues. Germline V gene lookup returns CDR1 MNHEY and CDR2 SVGAGI. This CDR3 is CASRQGLDYGYTF. For the CDR3, the DNA is TGTGCCAGCAGACAGGGGCTCGACTACGGCTACACCTTC.

The gene calls are TRBV23-1 and TRBJ2-2; a possible D gene is TRBD1 (6 bases). TRBV23-1 is recorded as an ORF, its role being uncertain. Trimming shortened V by 3 bases and J by 13 bases, and 24 bases separated the two germline ends. The length of the CDR3 is 16 residues. The CDR3 loop is CASSHQSWATGNALFF. CDR3 DNA sequence: TGCGCCAGCAGTCATCAATCGTGGGCTACAGGGAATGCGCTGTTTTTT.

The chain joins TRBV5-6 to TRBJ2-5; D remains unclear. The germline V gene has CDR1 SGHDT and CDR2 YYEEEE. V was trimmed by 0 bases and J by 5 bases, leaving 14 bases between them. The CDR3 runs to 15 residues. The CDR3: CASSLGHSIRETQYF. CDR3 bases: TGTGCCAGCAGCTTGGGCCACTCCATTCGGGAGACCCAGTACTTC.

The J gene is TRBJ1-4, the V gene TRBV7-9; 10 positions agree with TRBD1. The germline V gene encodes CDR1 SEHNR and CDR2 FQNEAQ (reference sequence). Unmatched junction bases numbered 3, after V lost 8 bases and J lost 9 bases. CDR3 length: 12 residues. The CDR3 reads CASGGQGQKLFF. DNA of the CDR3: TGTGCCAGCGGGGGACAGGGGCAAAAACTGTTTTTT.

The V gene is TRBV5-1, the J gene TRBJ1-5, with TRBD1 as a possible D gene (6 bases). CDR3 length: 14 amino acids. Germline V lookup: CDR1 SGHRS, CDR2 YFSETQ. V was cut by 0 bases and J by 7 bases, with 11 bases left in between. The CDR3 is CASSLEQGNQPQHF. The CDR3 DNA reads TGCGCCAGCAGCTTGGAACAGGGTAACCAGCCCCAGCATTTT.

The table lists this clone with a count of one. The sample holds other DNA sequences that translate to the same CDR3. The chain couples TRBV27 to TRBJ2-2; 7 nucleotides agree with TRBD2. The CDR3 spans 12 residues. The J segment lost 7 bases and the V segment lost 6 bases, leaving 2 bases of the junction unmatched. CDR1 is MNHEY and CDR2 is SMNVEV in the germline V gene (reference sequence). The CDR3, as DNA: TGTGCCAGCAGCTCGGGGGGCGGGGAGCTGTTTTTT. Its translation is CASSSGGGELFF.

The rearrangement links TRBV7-9 to TRBJ1-3; 9 bases fit TRBD1. This CDR3 has 15 amino acids. V gave up 6 bases and J gave up 14 bases; unmatched junction bases: 17. CDR1 is SEHNR, CDR2 FQNEAQ, per germline (reference sequence). The CDR3 nucleotides are TGTGCCAGCAGGGAATGGGACAGGGAGGGGCCTGGCCTATATTTT. It codes for CASREWDREGPGLYF.

The rearrangement uses TRBV4-2 and TRBJ1-1; D is unclear. The CDR3 is made up of 15 amino acids. The V and J ends lost 1 base and 0 bases respectively, with 9 bases between them. Germline CDR1 is LGHNA and CDR2 is YNFKEQ. CDR3 loop: CASSQGLMLNTEAFF. The CDR3 region has the DNA TGTGCCAGCAGCCAAGGACTGATGTTGAACACTGAAGCTTTCTTT.

This clone has only one observation. The genes are TRBV5-1 and TRBJ2-1, with D possibly matching TRBD1 (6 bases). The germline V and J ends were trimmed by 1 base and 4 bases, with 15 bases remaining between them. CDR3 length: 16 residues. The V gene's germline CDR1 is SGHRS and CDR2 YFSETQ. CDR3 loop: CASSLRQGWAYNEQFF. DNA of the CDR3: TGCGCCAGCAGCTTGAGGCAGGGGTGGGCTTACAATGAGCAGTTCTTC.

V usage is TRBV28 and J usage is TRBJ2-7, with D possibly TRBD2 on 5 matching bases. Germline V CDR1 and CDR2: MDHEN, SYDVKM. Trimming shortened V by 11 bases and J by 2 bases, and 22 bases separated the two germline ends. This CDR3 spans 15 amino acids. CDR3 nucleotide sequence: TGTGCCTCCACCCCCCACACCAGCGGAGCCTACGAGCAGTACTTC. It codes for CASTPHTSGAYEQYF. Full variable domain (rest looked up from reference TRBV28 and TRBJ2-7): DVKVTQSSRYLVKRTGEKVFLECVQDMDHENMFWYRQDPGLGLRLIYFSYDVKMKEKGDIPEGYSVSREKKERFSLILESASTNQTSMYLCASTPHTSGAYEQYFGPGTRLTVT.

The CDR3 loop reads CASSGATYEQYF. Here the CDR3 DNA reads TGTGCCAGCTCAGGTGCGACCTACGAGCAGTACTTC. The chain employs TRBV6-6 and TRBJ2-7; no clear D gene. The CDR3 has 12 amino acids. The V end was cut by 8 bases, the J end by 2 bases, with 10 bases between. Germline-derived CDR1 and CDR2 are MNHNY and SVGAGI (reference sequence).

The rearrangement uses TRBV19 and TRBJ1-5; D unclear. The CDR3 contains 17 residues. Germline-derived CDR1 and CDR2 are LNHDA and SQIVND (reference sequence). V dropped 5 bases and J dropped 5 bases, with 22 bases sitting between them. In nucleotides, the CDR3 is TGTGCCAGTAGTGGAGGAGGTTTGATCGGTGAGGATCAGCCCCAGCATTTT. It codes for CASSGGGLIGEDQPQHF.

The rearrangement uses TRBV14 and TRBJ1-1; D gene unclear. V was trimmed by 0 bases and J by 3 bases, leaving 17 bases between them. CDR3 length: 17 residues. Germline V gives CDR1 SGHDN, CDR2 FVKESK. Here the CDR3 DNA reads TGTGCCAGCAGCCAAGATTTCTTTTTCGGAGAGGACACTGAAGCTTTCTTT. Its protein product is CASSQDFFFGEDTEAFF. The entire variable domain, with the rest obtained from reference TRBV14 and TRBJ1-1, is as follows: EAGVTQFPSHSVIEKGQTVTLRCDPISGHDNLYWYRRVMGKEIKFLLHFVKESKQDESGMPNNRFLAERTGGTYSTLKVQPAELEDSGVYFCASSQDFFFGEDTEAFFGQGTRLTVV.

V is TRBV2 and J is TRBJ2-7; TRBD1 matches at 7 bases. Germline loops: CDR1 SNHLY, CDR2 FYNNEI. This CDR3 comprises 14 residues. V shed 6 bases, J shed 3 bases, and the junction held 8 bases outside the gene matches. The CDR3 nucleotides read TGTGCCAGCAGCGGTAGGACAGGTGGCTACGAGCAGTACTTC. Amino acids: CASSGRTGGYEQYF.

The chain is built from TRBV6-5 and TRBJ1-1; D not resolved. CDR1 MNHEY and CDR2 SVGAGI come from the germline V gene. Trimming cost V 7 bases and J 5 bases, with 14 bases left between them. The CDR3 spans 13 residues. The CDR3 DNA reads as TGTGCCAGCACGGCGGTTTATGATACTGAAGCTTTCTTT. Amino acids: CASTAVYDTEAFF.

The chain employs TRBV5-8 and TRBJ2-7; D is possibly TRBD1 (5 bases). The germline V gene has CDR1 SGHTS and CDR2 YDEGEE. V shed 4 bases and J shed 6 bases, with 14 bases lying between them. The CDR3 sequence is 13 residues long. For the CDR3, the DNA is TGTGCCAGCAGCAGATCCTCAGGGTTCGAGCAGTACTTC. It is translated as CASSRSSGFEQYF.

This clone was detected a few times. The chain uses TRBV19 and TRBJ1-2; D possibly corresponds to TRBD1 (6 bases). The V end lost 4 bases, the J end lost 4 bases, and 13 bases lay between the germline ends. The CDR3 spans 14 residues. Looked up from germline, CDR1 is LNHDA and CDR2 is SQIVND (reference sequence). The CDR3 sequence: CASSKAGVSYGYTF. The DNA for the CDR3 is TGTGCCAGTAGTAAGGCAGGGGTGAGCTATGGCTACACCTTC. Filled out from reference TRBV19 and TRBJ1-2, the complete variable domain reads DGGITQSPKYLFRKEGQNVTLSCEQNLNHDAMYWYRQDPGQGLRLIYYSQIVNDFQKGDIAEGYSVSREKKESFPLTVTSAQKNPTAFYLCASSKAGVSYGYTFGSGTRLTVV.

The chain links TRBV27 to TRBJ1-4, with D possibly TRBD1 on 5 matching bases. This CDR3 comprises 15 residues. Per the germline V gene, CDR1 is MNHEY and CDR2 is SMNVEV (reference sequence). With 6 bases removed from V and 6 bases from J, the gap between germline ends came to 17 bases. The CDR3 is CASSTEGRPYEKLFF. CDR3 coding DNA: TGTGCCAGCAGCACGGAGGGGCGTCCGTATGAAAAACTGTTTTTT.

Only one count was recorded for this clone. This rearrangement joins TRBV5-4 to TRBJ2-2; D is unclear. The CDR3 totals 15 residues. Between the trimmed V and J ends, which lost 2 bases and 3 bases, there was a span of 11 bases. Germline assignment: CDR1 SGHNT and CDR2 YYREEE (reference sequence). CDR3 sequence reads: CASSFRLADTGELFF. The DNA for the CDR3 is TGTGCCAGCAGCTTTAGACTTGCGGACACCGGGGAGCTGTTTTTT.

The CDR3 here is CASSFNTVSSTDTQYF. CDR3 coding DNA: TGCGCCAGCAGCTTTAATACAGTATCTAGCACAGATACGCAGTATTTT. The chain joins TRBV5-1 to TRBJ2-3; the D is unclear. The CDR3 runs to 16 residues. Germline V gene sequence: CDR1 SGHRS, CDR2 YFSETQ. Between the trimmed V and J ends, which lost 2 bases and 0 bases, there was a span of 13 bases.

V gene TRBV28 combines with J gene TRBJ2-7; possibly TRBD2 for D (7 bases). Trimming pared 4 bases from V and 6 bases from J, leaving 16 bases between. Germline assignment: CDR1 MDHEN and CDR2 SYDVKM. The length of the CDR3 is 14 residues. CDR3 in DNA: TGTGCCAGCAGTTCTAGGGGGGGAAGTCGCGAGCAGTACTTC. It encodes CASSSRGGSREQYF. The full variable domain, its missing parts supplied by reference TRBV28 and TRBJ2-7, is DVKVTQSSRYLVKRTGEKVFLECVQDMDHENMFWYRQDPGLGLRLIYFSYDVKMKEKGDIPEGYSVSREKKERFSLILESASTNQTSMYLCASSSRGGSREQYFGPGTRLTVT.

The genes are TRBV28 and TRBJ2-1; the match to TRBD2 covers 7 bases. Germline CDR1 is MDHEN and CDR2 is SYDVKM. V trimming: 8 bases; J trimming: 13 bases; junction bases outside the gene matches: 8. The CDR3 totals 11 residues. CDR3 in DNA: TGTGCCAGCGGTAGACTAGCTGGACAGTTCTTC. Translated: CASGRLAGQFF.

The chain couples TRBV7-8 to TRBJ1-2; D gene unclear. Per the germline V gene, CDR1 is SGHVS and CDR2 is FQNEAQ. V lost 5 bases, J lost 5 bases, and 21 bases lay in between. The CDR3 spans 16 residues. The CDR3 coding sequence is TGTGCCAGCAGCACTACCCGCCTGACGGGGAATTATGGCTACACCTTC. Translated: CASSTTRLTGNYGYTF.